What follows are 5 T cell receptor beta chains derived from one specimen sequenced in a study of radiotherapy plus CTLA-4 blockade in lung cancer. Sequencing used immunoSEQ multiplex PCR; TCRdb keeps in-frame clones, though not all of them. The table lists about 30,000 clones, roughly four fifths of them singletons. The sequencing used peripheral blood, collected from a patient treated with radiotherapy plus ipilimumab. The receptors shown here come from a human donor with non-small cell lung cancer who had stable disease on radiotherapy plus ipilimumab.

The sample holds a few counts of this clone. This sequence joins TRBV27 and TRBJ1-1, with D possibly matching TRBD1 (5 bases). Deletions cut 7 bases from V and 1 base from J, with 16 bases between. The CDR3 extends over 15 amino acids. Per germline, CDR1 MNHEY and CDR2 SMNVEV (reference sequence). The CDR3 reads CASTFLREGNTEAFF. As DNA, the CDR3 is TGTGCCAGCACCTTCCTCAGGGAAGGGAACACTGAAGCTTTCTTT.

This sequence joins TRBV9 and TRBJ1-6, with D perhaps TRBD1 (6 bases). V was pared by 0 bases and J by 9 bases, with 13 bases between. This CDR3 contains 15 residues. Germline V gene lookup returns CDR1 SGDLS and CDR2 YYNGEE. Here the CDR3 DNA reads TGTGCCAGCAGCGTAGAGGGGGGCGCTATTTCACCCCTCCACTTT. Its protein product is CASSVEGGAISPLHF.

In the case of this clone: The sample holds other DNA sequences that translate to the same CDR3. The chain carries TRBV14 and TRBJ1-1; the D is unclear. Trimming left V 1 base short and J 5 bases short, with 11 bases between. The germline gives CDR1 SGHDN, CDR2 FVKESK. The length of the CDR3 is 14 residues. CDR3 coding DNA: TGTGCCAGCAGCCAAGTTTCGGGGAGTACTGAAGCTTTCTTT. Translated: CASSQVSGSTEAFF.

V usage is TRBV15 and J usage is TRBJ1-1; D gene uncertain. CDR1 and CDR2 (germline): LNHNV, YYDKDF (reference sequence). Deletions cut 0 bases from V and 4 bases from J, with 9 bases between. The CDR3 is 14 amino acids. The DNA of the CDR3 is TGTGCCACCAGCAGAGATTTTGCCGGCACTGAAGCTTTCTTT. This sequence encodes CATSRDFAGTEAFF.

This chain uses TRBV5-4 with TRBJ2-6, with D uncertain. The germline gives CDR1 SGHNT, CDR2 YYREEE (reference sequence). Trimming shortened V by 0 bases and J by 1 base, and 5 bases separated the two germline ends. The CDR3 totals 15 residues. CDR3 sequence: CASSLELSGANVLTF. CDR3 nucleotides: TGTGCCAGCAGCTTGGAACTTTCTGGGGCCAACGTCCTGACTTTC.